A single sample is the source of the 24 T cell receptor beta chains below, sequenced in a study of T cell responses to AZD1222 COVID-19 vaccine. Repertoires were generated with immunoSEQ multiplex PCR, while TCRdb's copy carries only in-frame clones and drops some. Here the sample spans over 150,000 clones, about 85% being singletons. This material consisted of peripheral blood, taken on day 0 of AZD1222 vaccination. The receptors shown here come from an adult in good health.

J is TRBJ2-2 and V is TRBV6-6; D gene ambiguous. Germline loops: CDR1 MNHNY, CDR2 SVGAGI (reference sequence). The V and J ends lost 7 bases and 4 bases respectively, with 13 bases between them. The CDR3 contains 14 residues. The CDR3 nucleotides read TGTGCCAGCACCTACAACCTGGGCACCGGGGAGCTGTTTTTT. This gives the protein CASTYNLGTGELFF.

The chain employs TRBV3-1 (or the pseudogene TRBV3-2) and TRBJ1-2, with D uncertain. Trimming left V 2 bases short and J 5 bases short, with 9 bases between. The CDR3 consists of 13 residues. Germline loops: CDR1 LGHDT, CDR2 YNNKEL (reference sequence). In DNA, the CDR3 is TGTGCCAGCAGCCAAACCCTCCAATATGGCTACACCTTC. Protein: CASSQTLQYGYTF.

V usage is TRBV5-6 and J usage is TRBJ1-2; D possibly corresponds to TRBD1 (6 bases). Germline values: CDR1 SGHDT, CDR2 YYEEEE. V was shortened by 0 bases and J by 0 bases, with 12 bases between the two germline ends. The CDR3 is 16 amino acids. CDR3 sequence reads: CASSLGGRITNYGYTF. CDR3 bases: TGTGCCAGCAGCTTGGGGGGGCGAATCACTAACTATGGCTACACCTTC. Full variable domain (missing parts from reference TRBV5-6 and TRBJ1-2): DAGVTQSPTHLIKTRGQQVTLRCSPKSGHDTVSWYQQALGQGPQFIFQYYEEEERQRGNFPDRFSGHQFPNYSSELNVNALLLGDSALYLCASSLGGRITNYGYTFGSGTRLTVV.

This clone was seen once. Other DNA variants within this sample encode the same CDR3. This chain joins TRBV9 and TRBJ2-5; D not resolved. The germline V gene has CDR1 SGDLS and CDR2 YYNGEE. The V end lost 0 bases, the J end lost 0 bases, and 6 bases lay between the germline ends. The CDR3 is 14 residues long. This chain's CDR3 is CASSVGPYQETQYF. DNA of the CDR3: TGTGCCAGCAGCGTAGGTCCGTACCAAGAGACCCAGTACTTC.

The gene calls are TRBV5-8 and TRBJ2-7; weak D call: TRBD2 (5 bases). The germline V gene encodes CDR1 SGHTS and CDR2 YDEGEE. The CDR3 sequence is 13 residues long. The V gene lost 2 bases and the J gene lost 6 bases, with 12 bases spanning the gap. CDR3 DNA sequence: TGTGCCAGCAGCTTTGAGAGGGAGCGCGAGCAGTACTTC. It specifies CASSFEREREQYF.

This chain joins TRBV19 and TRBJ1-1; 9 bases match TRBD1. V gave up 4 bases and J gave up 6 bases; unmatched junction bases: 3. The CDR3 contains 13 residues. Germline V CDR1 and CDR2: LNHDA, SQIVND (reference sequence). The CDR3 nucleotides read TGTGCCAGTAGTAGGACAGGGGCCGCTGAAGCTTTCTTT. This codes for CASSRTGAAEAFF. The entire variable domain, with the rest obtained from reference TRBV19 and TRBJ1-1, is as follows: DGGITQSPKYLFRKEGQNVTLSCEQNLNHDAMYWYRQDPGQGLRLIYYSQIVNDFQKGDIAEGYSVSREKKESFPLTVTSAQKNPTAFYLCASSRTGAAEAFFGQGTRLTVV.

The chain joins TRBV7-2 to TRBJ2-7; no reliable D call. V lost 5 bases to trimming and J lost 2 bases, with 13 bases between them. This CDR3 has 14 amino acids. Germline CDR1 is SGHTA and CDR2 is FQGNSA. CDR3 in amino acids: CASSTSDGPYEQYF. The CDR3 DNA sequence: TGTGCCAGCAGCACCTCGGACGGACCCTACGAGCAGTACTTC. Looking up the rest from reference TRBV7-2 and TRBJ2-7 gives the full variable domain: GAGVSQSPSNKVTEKGKDVELRCDPISGHTALYWYRQSLGQGLEFLIYFQGNSAPDKSGLPSDRFSAERTGGSVSTLTIQRTQQEDSAVYLCASSTSDGPYEQYFGPGTRLTVT.

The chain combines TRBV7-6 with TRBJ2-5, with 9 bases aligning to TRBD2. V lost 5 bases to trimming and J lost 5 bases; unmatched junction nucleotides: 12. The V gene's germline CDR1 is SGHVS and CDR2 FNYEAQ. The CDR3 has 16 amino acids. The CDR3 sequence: CASSMGGASGVETQYF. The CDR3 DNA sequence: TGTGCCAGCAGCATGGGGGGCGCTAGCGGGGTGGAGACCCAGTACTTC.

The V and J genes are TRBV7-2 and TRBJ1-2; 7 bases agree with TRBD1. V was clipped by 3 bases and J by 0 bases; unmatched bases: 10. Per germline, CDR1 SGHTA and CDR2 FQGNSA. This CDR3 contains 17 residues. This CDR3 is CASSLYPGTEPNYGYTF. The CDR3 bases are TGTGCCAGCAGCTTGTATCCCGGGACAGAACCTAACTATGGCTACACCTTC.

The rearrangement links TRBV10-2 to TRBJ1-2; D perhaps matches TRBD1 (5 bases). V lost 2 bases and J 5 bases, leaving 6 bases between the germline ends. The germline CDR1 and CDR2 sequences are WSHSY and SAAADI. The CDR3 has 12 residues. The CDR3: CASSEDRYGYTF. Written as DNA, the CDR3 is TGCGCCAGCAGTGAGGACAGATATGGCTACACCTTC.

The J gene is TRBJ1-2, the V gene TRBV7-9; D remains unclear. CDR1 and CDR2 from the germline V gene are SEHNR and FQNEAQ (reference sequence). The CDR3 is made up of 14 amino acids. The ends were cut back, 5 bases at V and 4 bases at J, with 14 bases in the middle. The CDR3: CASSPRRVGYGYTF. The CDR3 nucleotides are TGTGCCAGCAGCCCCCGTAGGGTCGGCTATGGCTACACCTTC.

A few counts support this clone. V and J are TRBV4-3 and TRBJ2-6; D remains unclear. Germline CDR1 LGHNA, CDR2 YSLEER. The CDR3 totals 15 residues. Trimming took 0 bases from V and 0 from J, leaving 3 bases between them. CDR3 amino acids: CASSQDYSGANVLTF. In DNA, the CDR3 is TGCGCCAGCAGCCAAGACTACTCTGGGGCCAACGTCCTGACTTTC.

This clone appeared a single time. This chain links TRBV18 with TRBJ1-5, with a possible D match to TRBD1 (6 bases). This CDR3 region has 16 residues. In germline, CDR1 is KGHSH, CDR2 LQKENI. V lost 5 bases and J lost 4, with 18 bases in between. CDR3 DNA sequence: TGTGCCAGCTCATTATACTCGACAGGTGATAATCAGCCCCAGCATTTT. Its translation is CASSLYSTGDNQPQHF.

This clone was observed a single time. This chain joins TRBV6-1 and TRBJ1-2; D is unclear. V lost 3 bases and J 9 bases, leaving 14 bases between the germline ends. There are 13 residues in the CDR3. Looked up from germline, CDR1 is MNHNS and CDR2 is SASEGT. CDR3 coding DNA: TGTGCCAGCAGTGATCGGGCCGGTGGTAGCTACACCTTC. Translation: CASSDRAGGSYTF.

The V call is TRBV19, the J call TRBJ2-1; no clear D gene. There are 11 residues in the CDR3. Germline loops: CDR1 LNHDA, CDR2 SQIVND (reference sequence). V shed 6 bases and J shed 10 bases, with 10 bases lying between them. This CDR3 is CASRGQSEQFF. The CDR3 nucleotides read TGTGCCAGTAGGGGTCAAAGCGAGCAGTTCTTC.

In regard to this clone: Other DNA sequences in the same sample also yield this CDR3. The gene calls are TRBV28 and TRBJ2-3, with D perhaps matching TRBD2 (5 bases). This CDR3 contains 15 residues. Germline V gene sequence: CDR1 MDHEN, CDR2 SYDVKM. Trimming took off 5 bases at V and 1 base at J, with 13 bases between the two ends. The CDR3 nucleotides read TGTGCCAGCAGTAAAAGGACCGGGGGCACAGATACGCAGTATTTT. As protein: CASSKRTGGTDTQYF.

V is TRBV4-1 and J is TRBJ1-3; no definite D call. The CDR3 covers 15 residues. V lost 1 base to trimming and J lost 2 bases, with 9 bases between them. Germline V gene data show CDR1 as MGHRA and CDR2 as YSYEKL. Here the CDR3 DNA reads TGCGCCAGCAGCCAAGTGCTACTCCCTGGAAACACCATATATTTT. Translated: CASSQVLLPGNTIYF.

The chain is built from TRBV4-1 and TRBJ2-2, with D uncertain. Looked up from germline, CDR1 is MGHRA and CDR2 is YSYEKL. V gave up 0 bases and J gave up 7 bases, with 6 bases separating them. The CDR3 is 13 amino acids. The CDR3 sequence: CASSQDVGGELFF. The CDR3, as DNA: TGCGCCAGCAGCCAAGATGTGGGCGGGGAGCTGTTTTTT.

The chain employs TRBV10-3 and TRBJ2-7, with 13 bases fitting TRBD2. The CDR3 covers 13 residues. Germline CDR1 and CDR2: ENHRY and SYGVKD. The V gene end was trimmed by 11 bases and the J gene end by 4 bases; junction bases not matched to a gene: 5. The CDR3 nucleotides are TGTGCCGCCCGACTAGCGGGAGGTTACGAGCAGTACTTC. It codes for CAARLAGGYEQYF.

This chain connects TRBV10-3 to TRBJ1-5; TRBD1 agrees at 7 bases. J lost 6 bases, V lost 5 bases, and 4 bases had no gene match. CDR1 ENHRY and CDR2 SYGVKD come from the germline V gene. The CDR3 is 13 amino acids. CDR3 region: CAISSGGAQPQHF. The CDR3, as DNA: TGTGCCATCAGTTCAGGGGGGGCTCAGCCCCAGCATTTT.

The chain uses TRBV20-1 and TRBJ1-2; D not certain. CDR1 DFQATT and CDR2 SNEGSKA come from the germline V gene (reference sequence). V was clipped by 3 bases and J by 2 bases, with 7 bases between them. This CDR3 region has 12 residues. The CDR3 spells CSASEQNYGYTF. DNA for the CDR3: TGCAGTGCTAGTGAGCAGAACTATGGCTACACCTTC.

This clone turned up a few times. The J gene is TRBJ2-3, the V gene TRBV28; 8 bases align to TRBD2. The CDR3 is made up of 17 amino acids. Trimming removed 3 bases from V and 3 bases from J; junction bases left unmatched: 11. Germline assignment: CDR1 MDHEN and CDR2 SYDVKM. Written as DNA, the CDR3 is TGTGCCAGCAGTTTTAATATCGGACTAGCAGGGACAGATACGCAGTATTTT. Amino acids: CASSFNIGLAGTDTQYF.

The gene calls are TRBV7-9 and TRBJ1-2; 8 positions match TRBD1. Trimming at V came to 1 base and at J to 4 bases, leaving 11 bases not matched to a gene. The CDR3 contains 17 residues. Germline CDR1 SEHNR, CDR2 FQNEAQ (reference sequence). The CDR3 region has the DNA TGTGCCAGCAGCTTAGAAGGGACAGGTCATCTTTTCTATGGCTACACCTTC. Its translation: CASSLEGTGHLFYGYTF.

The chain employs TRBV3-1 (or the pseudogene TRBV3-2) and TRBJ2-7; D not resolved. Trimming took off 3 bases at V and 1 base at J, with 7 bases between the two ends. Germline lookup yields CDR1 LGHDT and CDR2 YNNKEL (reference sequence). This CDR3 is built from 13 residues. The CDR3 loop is CASSQRGSYEQYF. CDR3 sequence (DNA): TGTGCCAGCAGCCAGCGCGGATCCTACGAGCAGTACTTC.